The present T cell receptor beta chain was sequenced within a study of blood T cells in healthy people across ages. At the level of the study: Per two T cells, template switching captured roughly one barcoded beta molecule.

Sample-barcoded 5' priming and a J-beta primer mix drove a second PCR of roughly 6 to 12 cycles. Individual samples furnished no less than 2.5 million CDR3-containing paired-end reads apiece. In TCRdb, the 5' RACE reads were re-called with MiXCR into one record per CDR3 protein. The sample gives approximately 810,000 distinct CDR3 sequences, about 30% of which show up once; roughly 17% is in the top ten. There are a few counts of this clonotype. Its matching antigen is unknown. Study outcomes and limitations: Roughly linear age-related decline in beta diversity appeared, significant by age about 40. In long-lived donors, naive CD4+ cell counts and diversity exceeded those of aged donors.

This CDR3 spans 12 amino acids. Between the trimmed V and J ends, which lost 2 bases and 7 bases, there was a span of 8 bases. Germline CDR1 reads SGHTA; CDR2 reads FQGNSA. The chain is built from TRBV7-2 and TRBJ1-1, with D possibly TRBD1 on 6 matching bases. Sequenced: blood. This clonotype was obtained from a woman aged 80 or over in good health. The CDR3 is CASSLQDSEAFF. DNA for the CDR3: TGTGCCAGCAGCTTACAGGACAGTGAAGCTTTCTTT. The variable domain in full, with the rest retrieved from reference TRBV7-2 and TRBJ1-1, is GAGVSQSPSNKVTEKGKDVELRCDPISGHTALYWYRQSLGQGLEFLIYFQGNSAPDKSGLPSDRFSAERTGGSVSTLTIQRTQQEDSAVYLCASSLQDSEAFFGQGTRLTVV.